Listed here are 23 T cell receptor beta chains from one sample, sequenced in a study of cytomegalovirus exposure and HLA in healthy donors. Primers: 60 Vbeta forward and 13 Jbeta reverse. Sequenced by immunoSEQ multiplex PCR; TCRdb stores in-frame clones only, minus some. The sample yields 150,000 to 250,000 clones, about 82% seen once. Sequencing used PBMCs. These receptors were obtained from a woman aged 50 to 60 in good health and CMV-seronegative.

V gene TRBV7-9 combines with J gene TRBJ1-5; D is unresolved. CDR1 and CDR2 (germline): SEHNR, FQNEAQ (reference sequence). The length of the CDR3 is 15 residues. Trimming took 3 bases from V and 0 from J, leaving 9 bases between them. CDR3 loop: CASSFGRNSNQPQHF. The CDR3 nucleotides read TGTGCCAGCAGCTTTGGCAGGAATAGCAATCAGCCCCAGCATTTT.

The chain combines TRBV19 with TRBJ1-2, with 7 bases aligning to TRBD1. The junction had 8 bases not matched to a gene; V was cut back by 11 bases and J by 2 bases. The germline V gene encodes CDR1 LNHDA and CDR2 SQIVND (reference sequence). The CDR3 sequence is 13 residues long. The DNA of the CDR3 is TGTGCCCCCTCGGGACAGATGAACTATGGCTACACCTTC. Its translation is CAPSGQMNYGYTF. The full variable domain, rest sourced from reference TRBV19 and TRBJ1-2, is DGGITQSPKYLFRKEGQNVTLSCEQNLNHDAMYWYRQDPGQGLRLIYYSQIVNDFQKGDIAEGYSVSREKKESFPLTVTSAQKNPTAFYLCAPSGQMNYGYTFGSGTRLTVV.

V and J are TRBV28 and TRBJ2-7; D remains ambiguous. The ends were cut back, 3 bases at V and 0 bases at J, with 12 bases in the middle. The CDR3 covers 15 residues. Germline CDR1 reads MDHEN; CDR2 reads SYDVKM. Here the CDR3 reads CASSFPQRSSYEQYF. CDR3 DNA: TGTGCCAGCAGTTTCCCCCAGAGGAGCTCCTACGAGCAGTACTTC.

This rearrangement joins TRBV9 to TRBJ1-4; 8 nucleotides line up with TRBD1. The V and J ends lost 4 bases and 3 bases, in that order; junction bases with no gene match: 8. CDR3 length: 16 amino acids. The V gene's germline CDR1 is SGDLS and CDR2 YYNGEE. Written as DNA, the CDR3 is TGTGCCAGCAGCCCACAGGGGGGCCTGGCTAATGAAAAACTGTTTTTT. It specifies CASSPQGGLANEKLFF.

The J gene is TRBJ2-1, the V gene TRBV5-4; 8 nucleotides line up with TRBD2. V was pared by 0 bases and J by 7 bases, with 9 bases of the junction left unmatched. Germline V gene sequence: CDR1 SGHNT, CDR2 YYREEE (reference sequence). CDR3 length: 16 amino acids. CDR3 DNA sequence: TGTGCCAGCAGCTTGGGGGGACTAGTAGAAACTAATGAGCAGTTCTTC. Protein: CASSLGGLVETNEQFF.

This clone was detected once. The chain is built from TRBV23-1 and TRBJ1-5; no definite D call. TRBV23-1 carries the ORF label, with uncertain function. The CDR3 sequence is 14 residues long. V lost 2 bases to trimming and J lost 7 bases, with 12 bases between them. The CDR3 bases are TGCGCCAGCAGTCAAGTCGGAGTACGGCAGCCCCAGCATTTT. Amino acid sequence: CASSQVGVRQPQHF.

V gene TRBV2 combines with J gene TRBJ2-1, with 11 bases that match TRBD2. The CDR3 runs 15 residues. The germline V gene has CDR1 SNHLY and CDR2 FYNNEI. The junction had 4 bases not matched to a gene; V was cut back by 4 bases and J by 5 bases. CDR3 sequence: CASSVLAGVNNEQFF. The CDR3, as DNA: TGTGCCAGCAGTGTACTAGCGGGAGTTAACAATGAGCAGTTCTTC.

The chain is built from TRBV7-8 and TRBJ2-7; 13 nucleotides match TRBD2. Unmatched junction bases numbered 4, after V lost 0 bases and J lost 5 bases. Per the germline V gene, CDR1 is SGHVS and CDR2 is FQNEAQ. The CDR3 length is 16 residues. In DNA form, the CDR3 reads TGTGCCAGCAGCTTAGCCGGGACTAGCGGGATTCACGAGCAGTACTTC. Translation gives CASSLAGTSGIHEQYF.

The V and J genes are TRBV30 and TRBJ2-2, with 7 positions matching TRBD2. Per germline, CDR1 GTSNPN and CDR2 SVGIG (reference sequence). Trimming took 4 bases from V and 1 from J; bases not matched to a gene: 3. The CDR3 has 14 amino acids. The CDR3 DNA reads TGTGCCTGGACTAGCGGACTGAACACCGGGGAGCTGTTTTTT. It specifies CAWTSGLNTGELFF.

V gene TRBV5-1 combines with J gene TRBJ2-7; 7 positions agree with TRBD2. With 1 base clipped from V and 4 bases from J, the junction kept 8 bases outside the gene matches. This CDR3 has 15 amino acids. CDR1 is SGHRS and CDR2 is YFSETQ in the germline V gene. The CDR3 nucleotides read TGCGCCAGCAGCTTGCTAGCGGATGGTGGGTACGAGCAGTACTTC. Its translation: CASSLLADGGYEQYF.

This clone was observed a single time. The V gene is TRBV7-8, the J gene TRBJ1-5, with D possibly TRBD1 on 5 matching bases. Germline V gives CDR1 SGHVS, CDR2 FQNEAQ. Trimming took 1 base from V and 1 from J, leaving 17 bases between them. CDR3 length: 18 amino acids. CDR3 DNA: TGTGCCAGCAGCTTAGGGGGGAGTGGTGGAGGGAGCAATCAGCCCCAGCATTTT. Its translation: CASSLGGSGGGSNQPQHF.

This chain links TRBV28 with TRBJ2-5; 11 bases are shared with TRBD2. Judging by the DNA end, TRBJ2-7 fits better; the J call may be wrong. The CDR3 length is 15 residues. From germline, CDR1 is MDHEN and CDR2 SYDVKM. This CDR3 is CASSPLAGVLREQYF. DNA of the CDR3: TGTGCCAGCAGTCCACTAGCGGGAGTACTTCGCGAGCAGTACTTC.

With respect to this clone: The sample has other DNA sequences that encode this CDR3 too. V is TRBV7-9 and J is TRBJ1-1; TRBD1 might be the D (5 bases). Germline assignment: CDR1 SEHNR and CDR2 FQNEAQ (reference sequence). CDR3 length: 13 amino acids. The V gene lost 4 bases and the J gene lost 2 bases, with 8 bases spanning the gap. CDR3 in DNA: TGTGCCAGCAGCTCGCAGGGTAACACTGAAGCTTTCTTT. As protein: CASSSQGNTEAFF.

The gene calls are TRBV5-1 and TRBJ1-4, with D possibly matching TRBD1 (6 bases). Looked up from germline, CDR1 is SGHRS and CDR2 is YFSETQ. This CDR3 spans 15 amino acids. Trimming shortened V by 4 bases and J by 0 bases, and 10 bases separated the two germline ends. CDR3 sequence: CASSRQAATNEKLFF. Written as DNA, the CDR3 is TGCGCCAGCAGCAGACAGGCTGCAACTAATGAAAAACTGTTTTTT.

The chain joins TRBV29-1 to TRBJ2-1; 16 nucleotides match TRBD2. V trimming: 6 bases; J trimming: 3 bases; junction bases outside the gene matches: 11. Looked up from germline, CDR1 is SQVTM and CDR2 is ANQGSEA. The length of the CDR3 is 18 residues. The CDR3 spells CSVGGTSGRETGYNEQFF. CDR3 DNA sequence: TGCAGCGTAGGCGGGACTAGCGGGAGGGAAACGGGCTACAATGAGCAGTTCTTC.

V and J are TRBV7-2 and TRBJ2-1; 10 nucleotides agree with TRBD2. Germline V gene sequence: CDR1 SGHTA, CDR2 FQGNSA. The CDR3 is made up of 15 amino acids. The ends lost 5 bases at V and 3 bases at J; junction bases unmatched: 4. The CDR3 region has the DNA TGTGCCAGCAGCCAGACTAGCGGGTACTACAATGAGCAGTTCTTC. This translates into CASSQTSGYYNEQFF.

This rearrangement joins TRBV27 to TRBJ2-5; D is uncertain. The CDR3 runs 13 residues. Trimming shortened V by 7 bases and J by 7 bases, and 16 bases separated the two germline ends. CDR1 and CDR2 (germline): MNHEY, SMNVEV (reference sequence). This CDR3 reads CASMSGNVRTQYF. For the CDR3, the DNA is TGTGCCAGCATGTCGGGTAATGTTCGGACCCAGTACTTC.

The chain uses TRBV28 and TRBJ1-6, with TRBD1 identical over 8 bases. Germline CDR1 MDHEN, CDR2 SYDVKM. The trim removed 7 bases at V and 4 bases at J, leaving 6 bases unmatched. This CDR3 is 15 amino acids long. CDR3 nucleotide sequence: TGTGCCAGCATTCAGGGGGCTCTATATAATTCACCCCTCCACTTT. Its protein product is CASIQGALYNSPLHF.

In nucleotides, the CDR3 is TGTGCCAGTAGTGGCGGGACTAGCGGGAGCTACGAGCAGTACTTC. This sequence encodes CASSGGTSGSYEQYF. The chain recombines TRBV19 with TRBJ2-7; 14 positions agree with TRBD2. The CDR3 spans 15 residues. The trim removed 5 bases at V and 3 bases at J, leaving 3 bases unmatched. Germline V gene sequence: CDR1 LNHDA, CDR2 SQIVND (reference sequence). Looking up the rest from reference TRBV19 and TRBJ2-7 gives the full variable domain: DGGITQSPKYLFRKEGQNVTLSCEQNLNHDAMYWYRQDPGQGLRLIYYSQIVNDFQKGDIAEGYSVSREKKESFPLTVTSAQKNPTAFYLCASSGGTSGSYEQYFGPGTRLTVT.

The V and J genes are TRBV25-1 and TRBJ2-6; no firm D call. The CDR3 length is 17 residues. Trimming cost V 5 bases and J 3 bases, with 17 bases left between them. CDR1 MGHDK and CDR2 SYGVNS come from the germline V gene. CDR3 sequence: CASSPVPSNLGANVLTF. For the CDR3, the DNA is TGTGCCAGCAGTCCCGTACCCTCTAACCTTGGGGCCAACGTCCTGACTTTC.

V is TRBV19 and J is TRBJ2-7; D unclear. The CDR3 is 12 residues long. CDR1 is LNHDA and CDR2 is SQIVND in the germline V gene (reference sequence). Trimming cost V 4 bases and J 1 base, with 5 bases left between them. Here the CDR3 reads CASSSGSYEQYF. CDR3 sequence (DNA): TGTGCCAGTAGTAGCGGATCCTACGAGCAGTACTTC.

The chain employs TRBV6-6 and TRBJ2-1; 7 bases line up with TRBD2. The CDR3 consists of 15 residues. The germline CDR1 and CDR2 sequences are MNHNY and SVGAGI (reference sequence). With 4 bases clipped from V and 4 bases from J, the junction kept 7 bases outside the gene matches. The CDR3 reads CASSSSGTTYNEQFF. The CDR3, as DNA: TGTGCCAGCAGTTCCTCCGGGACTACATACAATGAGCAGTTCTTC.

The rearrangement joins TRBV5-1 to TRBJ2-7; 9 bases match TRBD1. This CDR3 has 16 amino acids. CDR1 and CDR2 (germline): SGHRS, YFSETQ. V was clipped by 4 bases and J by 3 bases; unmatched bases: 11. The CDR3 DNA reads as TGCGCCAGCAGCCCCGTTCCCGGGACAGGGAACTACGAGCAGTACTTC. The encoded protein is CASSPVPGTGNYEQYF.